This entry concerns a single T cell receptor beta chain. The antigen is unknown. This sample was taken from a study of T cell responses to AZD1222 COVID-19 vaccine. Study overall: Pooling covered second doses at about 4 or about 12 weeks.

Study outcomes and limitations: Vaccine-associated CD4 TCRs spanned spike, dominant at 160-218 and 743-854. Close to half of all spike-specific TCRs reportedly target regions of the variants that are unmutated. Samples come after the peak T cell response, not at day 14.

This CDR3 region has 15 residues. Germline V gives CDR1 SGHNT, CDR2 YYREEE (reference sequence). V dropped 0 bases and J dropped 3; count of bases not matched to a gene: 6. Assay: immunoSEQ multiplex PCR; the TCRdb copy retains only in-frame clones and omits some. Among roughly 120,000 clones, roughly 88% were seen once, and the ten largest hold approximately 5%. The chain has TRBV5-4 and TRBJ2-7, with TRBD1 matching 7 bases. The material sequenced was peripheral blood, taken on day 0 of AZD1222 vaccination. The clonotype comes from an adult in good health. The CDR3 loop is CASSLGQGFDYEQYF. Here the CDR3 DNA reads TGTGCCAGCAGCTTGGGACAGGGCTTCGACTACGAGCAGTACTTC. The variable domain in full, completed from reference TRBV5-4 and TRBJ2-7, reads ETGVTQSPTHLIKTRGQQVTLRCSSQSGHNTVSWYQQALGQGPQFIFQYYREEENGRGNFPPRFSGLQFPNYSSELNVNALELDDSALYLCASSLGQGFDYEQYFGPGTRLTVT.